The rows below give T cell receptor beta chains drawn from one sample of a study of blood T cell repertoires in COVID-19. The repertoire was sequenced with immunoSEQ multiplex PCR; TCRdb's copy has only in-frame clones and lacks some. The data contain more than 250,000 clones, about nine tenths of them singletons. Sequenced material: peripheral blood. These receptors all come from a man in his forties or fifties with active or convalescent COVID-19. Both conserved end residues are part of each CDR3. The D gene is left open where the match is weak. Size is stated for part of the rows, as once, few or many counts, or as a class when the clone is expanded.

TRBV28	TRBJ2-7	TRBD2	once	TGTGCCAGCAGTGAACTAGCGGGGCGCTACGAGCAGTACTTC	CASSELAGRYEQYF
TRBV24-1	TRBJ1-6	TRBD1	few	TGTGCCACCAGTGACAGCCGGGGACAGGGGAGTCTTTCATATAATTCACCCCTCCACTTT	CATSDSRGQGSLSYNSPLHF
TRBV11-2	TRBJ1-3	.	.	TGTGCCAGCAGCCTAATACACGGGGCTGGAAACACCATATATTTT	CASSLIHGAGNTIYF
TRBV18	TRBJ1-1	.	.	TGTGCCAGCTCCCCAGACGCGGGAAACACTGAAGCTTTCTTT	CASSPDAGNTEAFF
TRBV15	TRBJ2-2	.	.	TGTGCCACCAGCAAACAGGGACCCGGGGAGCTGTTTTTT	CATSKQGPGELFF
TRBV25-1	TRBJ2-5	TRBD2	.	TGTGCCAGCAGCAGCGGGAGAGGATGGGAAGAGACCCAGTACTTC	CASSSGRGWEETQYF
TRBV5-1	TRBJ2-3	.	.	TGCGCCAGCAGCTCAGGACTAACCCTAAGCACAGATACGCAGTATTTT	CASSSGLTLSTDTQYF
TRBV2	TRBJ1-3	.	.	TGTGCCAGCAGTGCGGGGGGCTCTGGAAACACCATATATTTT	CASSAGGSGNTIYF
TRBV29-1	TRBJ1-2	TRBD1	.	TGCAGCGTTGGTTCGCGGTTACAGGGGGATGGCTACACCTTC	CSVGSRLQGDGYTF
TRBV18	TRBJ2-2	.	.	TGTGCCAGCTCACCACCGTTCCCACAGATAAACACCGGGGAGCTGTTTTTT	CASSPPFPQINTGELFF
TRBV10-3	TRBJ1-5	.	.	TGTGCCATCAGTGAGGTTAGAGATCAGCCCCAGCATTTT	CAISEVRDQPQHF
TRBV28	TRBJ2-7	TRBD1	.	TGTGCCAGCAGTTGGGACAGGGACGAGCAGTACTTC	CASSWDRDEQYF
TRBV6-5	TRBJ1-1	TRBD1	.	TGTGCCACCCAACCCTACAGGGGCGATGAAGCTTTCTTT	CATQPYRGDEAFF
TRBV10-2	TRBJ2-1	TRBD2	.	TGCGCCAGCAGCCAGACTAGGCGGGGGAGGAATGAGCAGTTCTTC	CASSQTRRGRNEQFF
TRBV15	TRBJ1-1	.	.	TGTGCCACCAGCAGAGGGGGCGAGACGACTGAAGCTTTCTTT	CATSRGGETTEAFF
TRBV24-1	TRBJ2-3	.	.	TGTGCCACCAGTGATCCCGGAAAGGGGGTGCCAGATACGCAGTATTTT	CATSDPGKGVPDTQYF
TRBV7-9	TRBJ1-2	.	once	TGTGCCAGCAGCTTAGAGGGCAGGGGTGGAGGCTACACCTTC	CASSLEGRGGGYTF
TRBV6-5	TRBJ1-4	.	.	TGTGCCAGCAGTTACTCTTCAGGGGATGAAAAACTGTTTTTT	CASSYSSGDEKLFF
TRBV11-2	TRBJ2-5	TRBD1	.	TGTGCCAGCAGTTCACCTTATGGGGACAGGGAGTACTTC	CASSSPYGDREYF
TRBV28	TRBJ1-1	TRBD1	once	TGTGCCAGCAGCCCTAGGACAGGGGGCGTCCCGGCTGAAGCTTTCTTT	CASSPRTGGVPAEAFF
TRBV5-1	TRBJ1-4	.	.	TGCGCCAGCAGCTCAGGGTCAACTAATGAAAAACTGTTTTTT	CASSSGSTNEKLFF
TRBV30	TRBJ1-4	.	.	TGTGCCCTTTCAACAGGGTGGGACGAAAAACTGTTTTTT	CALSTGWDEKLFF
TRBV20-1	TRBJ1-4	TRBD1	.	TGCAGTGCTAGTAGGACAGGGGCGGAAAAACTGTTTTTT	CSASRTGAEKLFF
TRBV10-3	TRBJ1-1	TRBD1	.	TGTGCCATCAGCCGGGACAGGGGGCGCACTGAAGCTTTCTTT	CAISRDRGRTEAFF